Following are 30 T cell receptor beta chains from one sample sequenced in a study of metastatic and nonmetastatic thyroid tumors (dated by TCRdb to 2020 to 2022). The library relied on PCR. The run used an Illumina HiSeq 4000. Through fastp at Q25 and MiXCR, TCRdb rebuilt clones from the public reads, retaining in-frame beta chains. The sample yields about 5,100 clones; approximately 32% were counted once. The top ten clones comprise over 7.5% of the sample. Before undergoing thyroid surgery, none of the patients had been given any kind of treatment. Sequenced material: adjacent normal tissue. The receptors here all came from a female donor with papillary thyroid cancer or a benign thyroid nodule (not recorded which). Some clones in this sample may be carry-over from other donors' samples.

There are a few counts of this clone. The chain couples TRBV27 to TRBJ2-2; 11 nucleotides line up with TRBD2. This CDR3 comprises 17 residues. The germline V gene encodes CDR1 MNHEY and CDR2 SMNVEV (reference sequence). V lost 2 bases to trimming and J lost 0 bases; unmatched junction nucleotides: 2. The CDR3 loop reads CASSLKGLAANTGELFF. CDR3 bases: TGTGCCAGCAGTTTAAAGGGACTAGCGGCGAACACCGGGGAGCTGTTTTTT.

The chain has TRBV5-1 and TRBJ2-7; no clear D. CDR3 length: 16 residues. V lost 0 bases to trimming and J lost 3 bases, with 16 bases between them. Germline values: CDR1 SGHRS, CDR2 YFSETQ. CDR3 amino acids: CASSLGEGFIGYEQYF. DNA of the CDR3: TGCGCCAGCAGCTTGGGGGAAGGTTTTATAGGCTACGAGCAGTACTTC.

The V and J genes are TRBV5-4 and TRBJ2-3, with 14 bases fitting TRBD2. The germline CDR1 and CDR2 sequences are SGHNT and YYREEE (reference sequence). This CDR3 contains 18 residues. J gave up 0 bases and V 2 bases, and 5 bases lay outside the gene matches. In nucleotides, the CDR3 is TGTGCCAGCAGCTTTCGACTAGCGGGGGGGAGGAGCACAGATACGCAGTATTTT. The encoded protein is CASSFRLAGGRSTDTQYF.

Notes on this clone: A much larger clone sits a single nucleotide away, making a read error possible. The chain combines TRBV4-1 with TRBJ2-6, with D unclear. There are 15 residues in the CDR3. Germline V lookup: CDR1 MGHRA, CDR2 YSYEKL. The CDR3: CASSQDPSVANVLTF. The DNA for the CDR3 is TGCGCCAGCAGCCAAGATCCCTCTGTGGCCAACGTCCTGACTTTC.

In this sample, this clone turned up a few times. The V call is TRBV7-3, the J call TRBJ1-1; no clear D gene. The CDR3 spans 13 residues. Trimming took 4 bases from V and 4 from J, leaving 10 bases between them. Germline V CDR1 and CDR2: SGHTA, FQGTGA. This chain's CDR3 is CASSSTPITEAFF. CDR3 sequence (DNA): TGTGCCAGCAGCTCAACTCCGATCACTGAAGCTTTCTTT.

This rearrangement joins TRBV5-1 to TRBJ1-1; a possible D gene is TRBD1 (5 bases). Trimming took off 0 bases at V and 0 bases at J, with 9 bases between the two ends. The germline gives CDR1 SGHRS, CDR2 YFSETQ. The CDR3 loop spans 15 amino acids. The DNA for the CDR3 is TGCGCCAGCAGCTTGGTCCAGGGTATGAACACTGAAGCTTTCTTT. This translates into CASSLVQGMNTEAFF.

The V call is TRBV9, the J call TRBJ1-2; unclear D gene. Trimming removed 2 bases at V and 4 bases at J, with 15 bases between. This CDR3 comprises 15 residues. Looked up from germline, CDR1 is SGDLS and CDR2 is YYNGEE. CDR3 DNA: TGTGCCAGCAGCGTGGACGGTAGCCGAATCTATGGCTACACCTTC. It encodes CASSVDGSRIYGYTF.

This clone was seen a few times. J is TRBJ1-1 and V is TRBV6-1, with 9 bases that match TRBD1. CDR1 is MNHNS and CDR2 is SASEGT in the germline V gene. The CDR3 is 14 amino acids. With V trimmed by 6 bases and J by 3 bases, 5 bases remained unmatched. CDR3 sequence reads: CASSSQGADTEAFF. CDR3 nucleotide sequence: TGTGCCAGCAGCTCACAGGGGGCTGACACTGAAGCTTTCTTT.

In its sample, this clone was seen a few times. The V and J genes are TRBV28 and TRBJ1-1; D might be TRBD1 (6 bases). The CDR3 covers 11 residues. CDR1 is MDHEN and CDR2 is SYDVKM in the germline V gene. Trimming stripped 6 bases from V and 11 bases from J, with 13 bases between. CDR3 sequence: CASRETGLAFF. In DNA form, the CDR3 reads TGTGCCAGCAGAGAAACAGGGTTGGCTTTCTTT.

This clone was observed many times. The chain recombines TRBV11-2 with TRBJ2-5; D is possibly TRBD2 (5 bases). CDR3 length equals 19 residues. Germline assignment: CDR1 SGHAT and CDR2 FQNNGV. V was clipped by 1 base and J by 4 bases, with 25 bases between them. The chain's CDR3 is CASSLVPMGLAPGRETQYF. The CDR3 bases are TGTGCCAGCAGCTTAGTTCCAATGGGTCTAGCCCCTGGTCGAGAGACCCAGTACTTC.

In regard to this clone: At one end, the junction sequence differs from germline, possibly due to a read error. The chain has TRBV13 and TRBJ2-7; a possible D gene is TRBD1 (6 bases). CDR1 is PRHDT, CDR2 FYEKMQ, per germline (reference sequence). The CDR3 sequence is 11 residues long. In DNA form, the CDR3 reads TGTGCCAGCAGCTTAGGACAGGGCCCCAACTTC. It specifies CASSLGQGPNF.

Concerning this clone: A read error may produce the germline difference seen at one junction end. The V call is TRBV12-3 or TRBV12-4, the J call TRBJ2-5; D perhaps matches TRBD1 (5 bases). This CDR3 contains 12 residues. CDR3 protein: CTSRKGRETQYF. The CDR3 DNA reads TGCACCAGCAGGAAGGGGCGGGAGACCCAGTACTTC.

This clone qualifies as medium-sized. This chain connects TRBV6-1 to TRBJ2-7, with unresolved D. Germline-derived CDR1 and CDR2 are MNHNS and SASEGT. Trimming took off 6 bases at V and 2 bases at J, with 11 bases between the two ends. The CDR3 covers 13 residues. CDR3 amino acids: CASRGSSPYEQYF. In DNA form, the CDR3 reads TGTGCCAGCAGGGGGTCCTCCCCCTACGAGCAGTACTTC.

The CDR3 DNA reads TGTGCCAGTAGACGATCCGGGGCCCAGGGCCAAGGCTACACCTTC. The encoded protein is CASRRSGAQGQGYTF. The chain links TRBV19 to TRBJ1-2, with D possibly TRBD1 on 5 matching bases. The V and J ends lost 6 bases and 8 bases respectively, with 22 bases between them. The CDR3 spans 15 residues. The germline V gene encodes CDR1 LNHDA and CDR2 SQIVND (reference sequence).

This chain uses TRBV11-2 with TRBJ1-5; TRBD1 is a possible D gene (5 bases). The V end lost 5 bases, the J end lost 2 bases, and 13 bases lay between the germline ends. In germline, CDR1 is SGHAT, CDR2 FQNNGV. The CDR3 runs to 15 residues. CDR3 loop: CASSPDSGGNQPQHF. Written as DNA, the CDR3 is TGTGCCAGCAGCCCAGACTCGGGGGGCAATCAGCCCCAGCATTTT. The complete variable domain, with remaining parts taken from reference TRBV11-2 and TRBJ1-5, reads EAGVAQSPRYKIIEKRQSVAFWCNPISGHATLYWYQQILGQGPKLLIQFQNNGVVDDSQLPKDRFSAERLKGVDSTLKIQPAKLEDSAVYLCASSPDSGGNQPQHFGDGTRLSIL.

By proportion, this clone is medium-sized. J is TRBJ2-7 and V is TRBV3-1, with D uncertain. Trimming pared 3 bases from V and 3 bases from J, leaving 3 bases between. CDR3 length: 11 residues. Germline CDR1 is LGHDT and CDR2 is YNNKEL (reference sequence). As DNA, the CDR3 is TGTGCCAGCAGCCAGAGCTACGAGCAGTACTTC. This sequence encodes CASSQSYEQYF.

This clone was seen only a few times. The rearrangement uses TRBV6-1 and TRBJ1-6, with D hard to call. V gave up 10 bases and J gave up 6 bases, with 10 bases separating them. This CDR3 comprises 12 residues. Germline-derived CDR1 and CDR2 are MNHNS and SASEGT. The CDR3 spells CATTEANSPLHF. In nucleotides, the CDR3 is TGTGCCACTACGGAGGCTAATTCACCCCTCCACTTT.

This clone is termed medium-sized. J is TRBJ2-2 and V is TRBV19, with 7 bases fitting TRBD1. Trimming cost V 6 bases and J 7 bases; bases outside gene matches: 8. The CDR3 consists of 14 residues. Germline-derived CDR1 and CDR2 are LNHDA and SQIVND (reference sequence). The CDR3 protein is CASSGQVVVGELFF. DNA for the CDR3: TGTGCCAGTAGCGGACAGGTAGTAGTCGGGGAGCTGTTTTTT. The entire variable domain, with the rest obtained from reference TRBV19 and TRBJ2-2, is as follows: DGGITQSPKYLFRKEGQNVTLSCEQNLNHDAMYWYRQDPGQGLRLIYYSQIVNDFQKGDIAEGYSVSREKKESFPLTVTSAQKNPTAFYLCASSGQVVVGELFFGEGSRLTVL.

There are a few counts of this clone. This chain connects TRBV6-2 or TRBV6-3 to TRBJ2-7; D is uncertain. V was pared by 6 bases and J by 7 bases, with 13 bases between. This CDR3 has 12 amino acids. Germline V lookup: CDR1 MNHEY, CDR2 SVGEGT. The CDR3 loop reads CASRVGPMEQYF. In DNA form, the CDR3 reads TGTGCCAGCAGGGTGGGCCCAATGGAGCAGTACTTC.

As to this clone: At one of its ends the junction is not consistent with the germline gene, which may arise from a read error. The chain has TRBV27 and TRBJ1-6, with 8 bases aligning to TRBD1. CDR1 is MNHEY, CDR2 SMNVEV, per germline (reference sequence). This CDR3 has 16 amino acids. As DNA, the CDR3 is TGTGCCAGCAGTCCGCAGGGGGCGTCCTATAATCCACCCCTCCACTTT. Translating it yields CASSPQGASYNPPLHF.

The chain combines TRBV6-1 with TRBJ2-7; maybe TRBD1 (5 bases). The CDR3 runs 16 residues. The V end was cut by 5 bases, the J end by 5 bases, with 22 bases between. The V gene's germline CDR1 is MNHNS and CDR2 SASEGT. CDR3: CASSPLGRDNRNEQYF. In nucleotides, the CDR3 is TGTGCCAGCAGTCCCCTGGGCAGGGATAATCGAAACGAGCAGTACTTC.

This chain joins TRBV6-1 and TRBJ1-5, with 10 bases identical to TRBD1. With V trimmed by 4 bases and J by 4 bases, 4 bases remained unmatched. This CDR3 has 15 residues. CDR1 is MNHNS, CDR2 SASEGT, per germline. This chain's CDR3 is CASSVDRGQNQPQHF. In DNA form, the CDR3 reads TGTGCCAGCAGTGTCGACAGGGGGCAGAATCAGCCCCAGCATTTT.

The chain recombines TRBV12-3 or TRBV12-4 with TRBJ2-2; TRBD2 agrees at 14 bases. The CDR3 length is 16 residues. Germline trimming cut 7 bases from V and 8 bases from J; bases unmatched to any gene: 9. In nucleotides, the CDR3 is TGTGCCAGCATCCTGGGACTAGCGGGAGAGGGAGGGGAGCTGTTTTTT. Protein: CASILGLAGEGGELFF.

This clone counts as large. J is TRBJ2-1 and V is TRBV11-3; D unclear. Germline CDR1 SGHNT, CDR2 YENEEA. Trimming removed 3 bases from V and 2 bases from J, with 11 bases in between. The CDR3 covers 15 residues. In DNA, the CDR3 is TGTGCCAGCAGCTTTGCCTTGTCTACCTACAATGAGCAGTTCTTC. Its protein is CASSFALSTYNEQFF.

The J gene is TRBJ2-7, the V gene TRBV5-4; D is undetermined. V lost 4 bases and J 0 bases, leaving 14 bases between the germline ends. CDR3 length equals 15 residues. Germline loops: CDR1 SGHNT, CDR2 YYREEE (reference sequence). CDR3 in amino acids: CASSIFTFSSYEQYF. The CDR3 coding sequence is TGTGCCAGCAGCATCTTTACATTTAGCTCCTACGAGCAGTACTTC.

Points on this clone: Sequence at one end of the junction differs from germline and may be a read error. This chain connects TRBV12-3 or TRBV12-4 to TRBJ2-1; D remains unclear. The CDR3 covers 15 residues. The CDR3 sequence is CASSKRSHSYNEQIF. The DNA for the CDR3 is TGTGCCAGCAGTAAGCGTTCACACTCATACAATGAGCAGATCTTC.

This clone was seen more than once but under ten times. V usage is TRBV6-2 or TRBV6-3 and J usage is TRBJ2-7; D assignment may be TRBD1 or TRBD2 (5 bases each). With 0 bases removed from V and 6 bases from J, the gap between germline ends came to 6 bases. Looked up from germline, CDR1 is MNHEY and CDR2 is SVGEGT. The CDR3 has 12 residues. In DNA form, the CDR3 reads TGTGCCAGCAGTTACTCGAGGGGCGAGCAGTACTTC. This gives the protein CASSYSRGEQYF.

The V call is TRBV15, the J call TRBJ2-3; either TRBD1 or TRBD2 may fit D (6 bases each). Germline CDR1 and CDR2: LNHNV and YYDKDF (reference sequence). Trimming shortened V by 5 bases and J by 1 base, and 16 bases separated the two germline ends. This CDR3 is 16 amino acids long. In nucleotides, the CDR3 is TGTGCCACCAGCTCCTTTCCGGGGGCCGGCACAGATACGCAGTATTTT. As protein: CATSSFPGAGTDTQYF.

This clone was recorded only once. This sequence joins TRBV7-3 and TRBJ2-7; D remains ambiguous. The CDR3 covers 13 residues. Germline V lookup: CDR1 SGHTA, CDR2 FQGTGA. Trimming shortened V by 0 bases and J by 5 bases, and 8 bases separated the two germline ends. CDR3 amino acids: CASSLTGYDEQYF. CDR3 in DNA: TGTGCCAGCAGCTTAACCGGGTACGACGAGCAGTACTTC. Full variable domain (rest looked up from reference TRBV7-3 and TRBJ2-7): GAGVSQTPSNKVTEKGKYVELRCDPISGHTALYWYRQSLGQGPEFLIYFQGTGAADDSGLPNDRFFAVRPEGSVSTLKIQRTERGDSAVYLCASSLTGYDEQYFGPGTRLTVT.

The V call is TRBV14, the J call TRBJ2-5, with 10 positions matching TRBD2. In germline, CDR1 is SGHDN, CDR2 FVKESK. This CDR3 has 16 amino acids. The V and J ends lost 3 bases and 2 bases, in that order; junction bases with no gene match: 6. CDR3 sequence reads: CASSQLAGVLQETQYF. The CDR3 DNA reads as TGTGCCAGCAGCCAGCTAGCGGGAGTGTTGCAAGAGACCCAGTACTTC.